This is a list of T cell receptor beta chains from one sample in a study of blood T cells in healthy people across ages. TCRdb re-called the 5' RACE reads through MiXCR, storing one row per CDR3 protein. The sample lists more than 900,000 distinct CDR3 sequences; around 25% were seen once. These data were also filed under a second study, of T cells of mothers and their children.

The sequencing sample was made of blood. These receptors were collected from a girl between 2 and 10 years old in good health. Each CDR3 is given with its conserved first and last residue. A D gene is named only where the DNA matches it firmly. For some rows the clone size is stated as once, few or many, or as a class when expanded; others skip it.

TRBV7-2	NA	TRBD2	TRBJ2-1	CASSGGVSGNEQFF	TGTGCCAGCAGCGGGGGGGTGAGTGGGAATGAGCAGTTCTTC
TRBV2	NA	NA	TRBJ2-7	CASRRIGEGGYEQYF	TGTGCCAGCAGAAGAATCGGAGAGGGTGGGTACGAGCAGTACTTC
TRBV25-1	NA	TRBD2	TRBJ2-5	CASRSPKRLADKFF	TGTGCCAGCAGGTCCCCCAAACGACTAGCGGATAAGTTCTTC
TRBV12-5	NA	NA	TRBJ1-2	CASGPMGTAENYGYTF	TGTGCTAGTGGCCCGATGGGGACGGCTGAAAACTATGGCTACACCTTC
TRBV28	NA	NA	TRBJ2-7	CASSLSYEAGTTSYEQYF	TGTGCCAGCAGTTTATCGTACGAAGCGGGGACAACCTCCTACGAGCAGTACTTC
TRBV7-9	NA	TRBD2	TRBJ2-1	CASSALAGGNEQFF	TGTGCCAGCAGCGCCCTAGCGGGCGGGAATGAGCAGTTCTTC
TRBV12-3/TRBV12-4	NA	NA	TRBJ2-1	CANGDYNEQFF	TGTGCCAACGGCGACTACAATGAGCAGTTCTTC
TRBV5-5	few	NA	TRBJ2-1	CASSKYRDTRSYNEQFF	TGTGCCAGCAGCAAGTATCGGGACACCCGCTCCTACAATGAGCAGTTCTTC
TRBV28	few	NA	TRBJ2-1	CASITTNKAGEQFF	TGTGCCAGCATCACTACCAACAAGGCCGGTGAGCAGTTCTTC
TRBV29-1	NA	TRBD1	TRBJ2-1	CSAWTGDTYNEQFF	TGCAGCGCGTGGACAGGGGATACCTACAATGAGCAGTTCTTC
TRBV7-2	NA	TRBD2	TRBJ2-4	CTSSFREGIQYF	TGTACCAGCAGCTTCCGGGAGGGCATTCAGTACTTC
TRBV7-2	NA	NA	TRBJ1-5	CASSLLQANQPQHF	TGTGCCAGCAGCTTATTGCAGGCCAATCAGCCCCAGCATTTT
TRBV12-3/TRBV12-4	NA	TRBD1	TRBJ2-7	CASRRTGDLYEQYF	TGTGCCAGCAGAAGGACAGGGGACCTCTACGAGCAGTACTTC
TRBV4-2	few	TRBD1	TRBJ1-2	CASSQEGGTGDWYGYTF	TGTGCCAGCAGCCAAGAGGGAGGAACAGGGGATTGGTATGGCTACACCTTC
TRBV7-8	NA	NA	TRBJ1-2	CASSLANTNYGYTF	TGTGCCAGCAGCTTAGCGAACACTAACTATGGCTACACCTTC
TRBV29-1	NA	TRBD1	TRBJ2-1	CSVGPGQHNEQFF	TGCAGCGTTGGTCCGGGACAGCACAATGAGCAGTTCTTC
TRBV12-3/TRBV12-4	many	TRBD1	TRBJ2-5	CASSLGQGAETQYF	TGTGCCAGCAGTTTGGGACAGGGGGCAGAGACCCAGTACTTC
TRBV20-1	NA	NA	TRBJ1-2	CSAGAGDGGDYTF	TGCAGTGCCGGAGCAGGAGACGGAGGTGACTACACCTTC
TRBV6-1	NA	NA	TRBJ2-6	CASSEVGGVGANVLTF	TGTGCCAGCAGTGAAGTGGGGGGCGTTGGGGCCAACGTCCTGACTTTC
TRBV14	NA	NA	TRBJ2-1	CASSQEFKGYGEQFF	TGTGCCAGCAGCCAAGAATTTAAAGGCTATGGGGAGCAGTTCTTC
TRBV11-2	few	TRBD2	TRBJ2-7	CASSLELAGYYEQYF	TGTGCCAGCAGCTTAGAACTAGCGGGCTACTACGAGCAGTACTTC
TRBV29-1	NA	NA	TRBJ1-3	CSHEGEGGNTIYF	TGCAGCCATGAAGGGGAGGGTGGAAACACCATATATTTT
TRBV6-5	NA	NA	TRBJ2-1	CASSYSNRYNEQFF	TGTGCCAGCAGTTACTCGAATAGATACAATGAGCAGTTCTTC
TRBV4-1	few	TRBD2	TRBJ2-7	CASSREGRYEQYF	TGCGCCAGCAGCAGGGAGGGGAGGTACGAGCAGTACTTC
TRBV11-2	NA	TRBD1	TRBJ1-1	CASSLLGTATEAFF	TGTGCCAGCAGCTTACTGGGGACAGCCACTGAAGCTTTCTTT
TRBV15	NA	TRBD1	TRBJ1-4	CASSDRVNEKLFF	TGTGCCTCGTCGGACAGGGTCAATGAAAAACTGTTTTTT
TRBV18	few	NA	TRBJ2-5	CASSPVSSETQYF	TGTGCCAGCTCCCCAGTGAGCTCGGAGACCCAGTACTTC
TRBV4-1	few	NA	TRBJ2-1	CASSQRGGRDEQFF	TGCGCCAGCAGCCAAAGAGGGGGAAGGGATGAGCAGTTCTTC
TRBV11-2	few	TRBD2	TRBJ2-2	CASSPRRTSGNTGELFF	TGTGCCAGCAGCCCGCGCCGGACTAGCGGGAACACCGGGGAGCTGTTTTTT
TRBV15	NA	NA	TRBJ1-1	CATTLGTTNTEAFF	TGTGCCACCACCCTCGGGACGACTAACACTGAAGCTTTCTTT
TRBV29-1	NA	NA	TRBJ2-7	CSVGPTAIEQYF	TGCAGCGTTGGCCCAACTGCGATCGAGCAGTACTTC
TRBV5-6	NA	TRBD2	TRBJ2-1	CASSGGLAIVNEQFF	TGTGCCAGCAGCGGGGGACTAGCAATTGTAAATGAGCAGTTCTTC
TRBV29-1	few	NA	TRBJ2-7	CSVAIPYEQYF	TGCAGCGTTGCAATTCCCTACGAGCAGTACTTC
TRBV13	few	NA	TRBJ2-1	CASSLDRLGSEQFF	TGTGCCAGCAGCTTAGATAGACTAGGGAGTGAGCAGTTCTTC
TRBV29-1	NA	NA	TRBJ2-6	CSVLLRWRGANVLTF	TGCAGCGTCCTTCTCAGGTGGCGAGGGGCCAACGTCCTGACTTTC
TRBV7-3	NA	TRBD2	TRBJ2-1	CASSWTGGDYNEQFF	TGTGCCAGCAGCTGGACGGGGGGAGATTACAATGAGCAGTTCTTC
TRBV20-1	few	TRBD2	TRBJ2-1	CSANNLAEANEQFF	TGCAGTGCTAATAATCTAGCGGAGGCCAATGAGCAGTTCTTC
TRBV12-5	NA	NA	TRBJ2-5	CASGLPGVAQYF	TGTGCTAGTGGTCTCCCGGGCGTGGCCCAGTACTTC
TRBV11-2	many	TRBD1	TRBJ2-1	CASSLDRVNEQFF	TGTGCCAGCAGTTTAGACAGGGTGAATGAGCAGTTCTTC
TRBV28	NA	TRBD1	TRBJ2-7	CASSQPGQGVNEQYF	TGTGCCAGCAGTCAGCCGGGACAGGGGGTCAACGAGCAGTACTTC
TRBV6-5	many	NA	TRBJ2-5	CASSSGGTQYF	TGTGCCAGCAGCTCCGGCGGGACCCAGTACTTC
TRBV5-1	NA	NA	TRBJ1-4	CASSSERNEKLFF	TGCGCCAGCAGCTCGGAGAGGAATGAAAAACTGTTTTTT